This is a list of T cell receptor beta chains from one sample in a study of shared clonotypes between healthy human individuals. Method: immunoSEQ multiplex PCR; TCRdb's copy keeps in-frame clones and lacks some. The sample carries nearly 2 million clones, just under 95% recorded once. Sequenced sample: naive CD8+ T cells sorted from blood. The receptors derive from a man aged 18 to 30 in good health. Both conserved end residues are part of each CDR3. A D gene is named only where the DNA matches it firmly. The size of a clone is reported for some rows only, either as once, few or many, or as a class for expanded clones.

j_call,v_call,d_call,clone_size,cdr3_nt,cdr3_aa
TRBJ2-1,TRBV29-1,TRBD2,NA,TGCAGCGGAGAAGGACTAGCGGGAAACTACAATGAGCAGTTCTTC,CSGEGLAGNYNEQFF
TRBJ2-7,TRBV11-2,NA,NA,TGTGCCAGCAGCTTAGGGCCCCCCCCCTACGAGCAGTACTTC,CASSLGPPPYEQYF
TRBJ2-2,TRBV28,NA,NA,TGTGCCAGCAGTTTCCGGGTCGCCGGGGAGCTGTTTTTT,CASSFRVAGELFF
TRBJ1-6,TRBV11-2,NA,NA,TGTGCCAGCAGCCCCTCTCGGGGACCTTATATATATAATTCACCCCTCCACTTT,CASSPSRGPYIYNSPLHF
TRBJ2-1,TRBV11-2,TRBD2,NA,TGTGCCAGCAGCTTAGTTCCCAGCGGGAGAGAGCAGTTCTTC,CASSLVPSGREQFF
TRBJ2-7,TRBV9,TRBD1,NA,TGTGCCAGCAGCGTAGGGACAGGGGGCATTTACGAGCAGTACTTC,CASSVGTGGIYEQYF
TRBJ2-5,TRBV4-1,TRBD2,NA,TGCGCCAGCAGCCCCGGACTAGCGGGGGCAATCCGGGGGGAGACCCAGTACTTC,CASSPGLAGAIRGETQYF
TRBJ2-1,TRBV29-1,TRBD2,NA,TGCAGCGTTGAAGATCCTCTGGGGGCTAGCGGGAGAGACTACACTGAGCAGTTCTTC,CSVEDPLGASGRDYTEQFF
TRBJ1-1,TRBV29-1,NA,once,TGCAGCGTTAGGACAGAGGCTGAAGCTTTCTTT,CSVRTEAEAFF
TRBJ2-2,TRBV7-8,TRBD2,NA,TGTGCCAGCAGCTTAGCCCCGGGAGGAGACACCGGGGAGCTGTTTTTT,CASSLAPGGDTGELFF
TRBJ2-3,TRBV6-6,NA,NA,TGTGCCAGCAACGTGGCCCTAAACGCAGATACGCAGTATTTT,CASNVALNADTQYF
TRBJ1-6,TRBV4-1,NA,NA,TGCGCCAGCAGCCAAGATTTATATAATTCACCCCTCCACTTT,CASSQDLYNSPLHF
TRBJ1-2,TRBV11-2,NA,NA,TGTGCCAGCAGCTTAGGCCAGGGCTCTGGTGTTTACTATGGCTACACCTTC,CASSLGQGSGVYYGYTF
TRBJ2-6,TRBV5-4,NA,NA,TGTGCCAGCAGCTTCCCAGACACGGGGCGTCCCGGGGCCAACGTCCTGACTTTC,CASSFPDTGRPGANVLTF
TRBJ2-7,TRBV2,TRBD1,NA,TGTGCCAGCAGTGGGACAGGGGGCGCCCCAAACATCTACGAGCAGTACTTC,CASSGTGGAPNIYEQYF
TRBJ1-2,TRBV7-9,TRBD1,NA,TGTGCCAGCAGCCGCGAGACAGGGTTTGGCTACACCTTC,CASSRETGFGYTF
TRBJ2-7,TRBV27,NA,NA,TGTGCCAGCAGTGCGATTCTGGGGCGGGGGCCTTCCTACGAGCAGTACTTC,CASSAILGRGPSYEQYF
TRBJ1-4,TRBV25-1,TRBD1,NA,TGTGCCAGCAGTGACCGGACAGGGCATGAAAAACTGTTTTTT,CASSDRTGHEKLFF
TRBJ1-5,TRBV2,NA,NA,TGTGCCAGCAGTGAATCGGGGGGCTCCCTCAATCAGCCCCAGCATTTT,CASSESGGSLNQPQHF
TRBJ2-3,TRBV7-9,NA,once,TGTGCCAGCAGCTTAGATGGCGGGATAGATACGCAGTATTTT,CASSLDGGIDTQYF
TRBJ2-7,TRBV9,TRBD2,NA,TGTGCCAGCAGCGGGGCGGGGGACGAGCAGTACTTC,CASSGAGDEQYF
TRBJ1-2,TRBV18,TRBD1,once,TGTGCCAGCTCGGCCGGGACAGACTTCTATGGCTACACCTTC,CASSAGTDFYGYTF
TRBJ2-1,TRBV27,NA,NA,TGTGCCAGCAGTTTTGCAGCTGTTCTTGGGGTATACAATGAGCAGTTCTTC,CASSFAAVLGVYNEQFF
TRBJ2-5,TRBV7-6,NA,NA,TGTGCCAGCAGCTTAGGGGGGGGCCCCCAGTACTTC,CASSLGGGPQYF
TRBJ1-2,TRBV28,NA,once,TGTGCCAGCAGTTTAGTCGTAGGTGATGGCTACACCTTC,CASSLVVGDGYTF
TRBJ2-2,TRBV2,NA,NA,TGTGCCAGCAGTGAGCCAGGGACCGGGGAGCTGTTTTTT,CASSEPGTGELFF
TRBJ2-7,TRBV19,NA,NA,TGTGCCAGTAGTATGGGAAGCGGAGGCTACGAGCAGTACTTC,CASSMGSGGYEQYF
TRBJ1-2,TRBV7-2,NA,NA,TGTGCCAGCAGCTTAGGATCACGATCAGGGGATGGCTATGGCTACACCTTC,CASSLGSRSGDGYGYTF
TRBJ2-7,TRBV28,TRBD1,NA,TGTGCCAGCAGTTGGGCGACAGGGAACGAGGGGTACGAGCAGTACTTC,CASSWATGNEGYEQYF
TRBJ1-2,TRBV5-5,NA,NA,TGTGCCAGCAGCTTAGGAGGAGGCTTGAACTATGGCTACACCTTC,CASSLGGGLNYGYTF
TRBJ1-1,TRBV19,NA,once,TGTGCCAGTAGTATTGAACTCGCCGGGGCAGGGATGAACACTGAAGCTTTCTTT,CASSIELAGAGMNTEAFF
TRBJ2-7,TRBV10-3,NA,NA,TGTGCCATCAGTGTCGGCAATTCCTACGAGCAGTACTTC,CAISVGNSYEQYF
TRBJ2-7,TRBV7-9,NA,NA,TGTGCCAGCAGCGAGGCGGCAGGGCTCGGCGAGCAGTACTTC,CASSEAAGLGEQYF
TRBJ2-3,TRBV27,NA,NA,TGTGCCAGCAGTTTATCTCCGGCGGCTGTGGATACGCAGTATTTT,CASSLSPAAVDTQYF
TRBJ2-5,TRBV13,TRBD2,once,TGTGCCAGCAGCTATCGCGGGGGGGCCAGTGAGACCCAGTACTTC,CASSYRGGASETQYF
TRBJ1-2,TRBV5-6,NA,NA,TGTGCCAGCAGCTGGGCAGAGCCATATGGCTACACCTTC,CASSWAEPYGYTF
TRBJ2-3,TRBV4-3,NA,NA,TGCGCCAGCAGCCAAGAGCTAGCGAGTTGGACAGATACGCAGTATTTT,CASSQELASWTDTQYF
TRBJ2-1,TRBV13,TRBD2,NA,TGTGCCAGCAGCTTAAGACTAGCGGGTGGTGGGTACGGTGAGCAGTTCTTC,CASSLRLAGGGYGEQFF
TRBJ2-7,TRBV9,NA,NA,TGTGCCAGCAGCGTAGTGCCGGGTGGGCGGTACGAGCAGTACTTC,CASSVVPGGRYEQYF
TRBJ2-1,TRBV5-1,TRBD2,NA,TGCGCCAGCAGCTACGGACTAGCGGGAGTTAATGAGCAGTTCTTC,CASSYGLAGVNEQFF
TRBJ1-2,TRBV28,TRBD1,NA,TGTGCCAGCACCGTTCAGGGACAGGGGATCTATGGCTACACCTTC,CASTVQGQGIYGYTF
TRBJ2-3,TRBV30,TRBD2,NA,TGTGCCTGGAGTAGAAGCGGGGGTTACACAGATACGCAGTATTTT,CAWSRSGGYTDTQYF
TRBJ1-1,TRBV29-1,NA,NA,TGCAGCGTTGAAGGGGGACAAGGGAGTTTTGAAGCTTTCTTT,CSVEGGQGSFEAFF
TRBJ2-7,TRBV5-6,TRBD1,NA,TGTGCCAGCAGCTTGGTTGGGACAGCCTACGAGCAGTACTTC,CASSLVGTAYEQYF
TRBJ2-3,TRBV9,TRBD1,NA,TGTGCCAGCAGCGTAGGGCAGGGGGAAGGCACAGATACGCAGTATTTT,CASSVGQGEGTDTQYF